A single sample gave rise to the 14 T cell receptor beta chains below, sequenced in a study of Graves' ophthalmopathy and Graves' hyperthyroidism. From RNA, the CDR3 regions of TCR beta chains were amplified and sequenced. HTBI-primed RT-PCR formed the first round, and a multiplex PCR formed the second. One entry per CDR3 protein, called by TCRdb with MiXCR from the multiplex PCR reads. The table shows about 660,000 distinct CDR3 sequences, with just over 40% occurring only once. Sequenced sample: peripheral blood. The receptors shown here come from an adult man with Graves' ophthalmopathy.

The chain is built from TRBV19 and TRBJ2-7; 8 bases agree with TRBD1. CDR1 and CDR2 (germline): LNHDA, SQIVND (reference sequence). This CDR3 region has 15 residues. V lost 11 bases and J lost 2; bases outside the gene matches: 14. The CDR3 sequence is CASKFRDRPPYEQYF. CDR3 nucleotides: TGTGCCTCCAAGTTCCGGGACAGGCCCCCCTACGAGCAGTACTTC.

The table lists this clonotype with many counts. CDR3 residues: CASSQGPNEKLFF. The CDR3 DNA sequence: TGTGCCAGCTCACAGGGGCCCAATGAAAAACTGTTTTTT. This chain connects TRBV7-9 to TRBJ1-4; 7 bases map to TRBD1. CDR1 is SEHNR, CDR2 FQNEAQ, per germline (reference sequence). The length of the CDR3 is 13 residues. V was pared by 8 bases and J by 5 bases, with 5 bases of the junction left unmatched.

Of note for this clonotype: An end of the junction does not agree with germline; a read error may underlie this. CDR3 residues: CASSYITAYEQYF. As DNA, the CDR3 is TGTGCCAGCAGTTACATCACAGCCTACGAGCAGTACTTC. The chain couples TRBV10-3 to TRBJ2-7; D gene uncertain. Per germline, CDR1 ENHRY and CDR2 SYGVKD. The CDR3 has 13 amino acids.

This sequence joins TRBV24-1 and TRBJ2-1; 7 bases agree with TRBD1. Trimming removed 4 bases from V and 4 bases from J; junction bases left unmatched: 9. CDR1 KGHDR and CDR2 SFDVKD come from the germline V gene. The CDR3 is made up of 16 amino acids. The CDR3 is CATSDTDRVRYNEQFF. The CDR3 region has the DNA TGTGCCACCAGTGACACCGACAGGGTTAGGTACAATGAGCAGTTCTTC.

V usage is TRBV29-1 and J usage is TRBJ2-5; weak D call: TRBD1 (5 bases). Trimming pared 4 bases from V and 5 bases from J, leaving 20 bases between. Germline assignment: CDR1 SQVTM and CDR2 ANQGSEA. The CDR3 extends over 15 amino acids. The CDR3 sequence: CSVVDRAGYPETQYF. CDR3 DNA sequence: TGCAGCGTTGTGGACCGGGCAGGGTATCCCGAGACCCAGTACTTC.

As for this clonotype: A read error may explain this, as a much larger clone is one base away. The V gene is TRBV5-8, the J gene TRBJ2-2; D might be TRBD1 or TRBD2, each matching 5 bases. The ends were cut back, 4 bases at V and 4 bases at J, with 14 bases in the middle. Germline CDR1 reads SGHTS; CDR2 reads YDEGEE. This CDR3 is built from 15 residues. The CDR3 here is CASSRTWTGTGELFF. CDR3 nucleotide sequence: TGTGCCAGCAGCAGGACATGGACTGGCACCGGGGAGCTGTTTTTT.

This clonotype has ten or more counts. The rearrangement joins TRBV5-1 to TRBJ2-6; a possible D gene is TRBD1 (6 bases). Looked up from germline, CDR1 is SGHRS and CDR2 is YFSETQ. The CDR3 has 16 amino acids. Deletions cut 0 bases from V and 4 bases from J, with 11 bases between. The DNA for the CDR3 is TGCGCCAGCAGCTTGGCCAGGGGCTCCGGGGCCAACGTCCTGACTTTC. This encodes CASSLARGSGANVLTF.

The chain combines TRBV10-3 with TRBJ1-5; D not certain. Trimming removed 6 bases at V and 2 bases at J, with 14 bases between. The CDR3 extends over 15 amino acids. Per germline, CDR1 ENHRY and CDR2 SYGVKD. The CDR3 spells CAISQGVGGNQPQHF. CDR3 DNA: TGTGCCATCAGCCAAGGTGTTGGGGGCAATCAGCCCCAGCATTTT.

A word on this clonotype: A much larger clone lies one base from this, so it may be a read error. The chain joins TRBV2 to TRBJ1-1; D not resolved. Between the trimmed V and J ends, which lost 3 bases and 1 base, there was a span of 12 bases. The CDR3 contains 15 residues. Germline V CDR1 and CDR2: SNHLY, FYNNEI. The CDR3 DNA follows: TGTGCCAGCAGTGAGTGGGAGTCGGGGAACACTGAAGCTTTCTTT. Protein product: CASSEWESGNTEAFF.

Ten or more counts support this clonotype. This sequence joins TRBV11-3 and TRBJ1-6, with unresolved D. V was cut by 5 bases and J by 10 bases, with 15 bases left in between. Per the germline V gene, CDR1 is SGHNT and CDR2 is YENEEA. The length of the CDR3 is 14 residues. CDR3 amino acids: CASSRIGERSPLHF. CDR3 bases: TGTGCCAGCAGCCGCATCGGGGAGCGCTCACCCCTCCACTTT.

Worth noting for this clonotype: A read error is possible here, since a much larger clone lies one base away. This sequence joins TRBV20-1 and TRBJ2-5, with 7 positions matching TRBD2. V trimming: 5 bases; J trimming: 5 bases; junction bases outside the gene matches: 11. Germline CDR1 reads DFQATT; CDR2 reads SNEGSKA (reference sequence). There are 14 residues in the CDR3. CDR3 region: CSARIGGSRETQYF. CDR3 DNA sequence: TGCAGTGCTCGTATCGGCGGGAGCCGGGAGACCCAGTACTTC.

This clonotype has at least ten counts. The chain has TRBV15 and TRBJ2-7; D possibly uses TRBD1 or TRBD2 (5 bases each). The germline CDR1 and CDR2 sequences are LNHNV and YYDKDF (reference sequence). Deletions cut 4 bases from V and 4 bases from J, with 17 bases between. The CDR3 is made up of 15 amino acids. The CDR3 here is CATSKPGLRDYEQYF. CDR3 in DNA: TGTGCCACCAGCAAACCGGGGCTAAGGGATTACGAGCAGTACTTC.

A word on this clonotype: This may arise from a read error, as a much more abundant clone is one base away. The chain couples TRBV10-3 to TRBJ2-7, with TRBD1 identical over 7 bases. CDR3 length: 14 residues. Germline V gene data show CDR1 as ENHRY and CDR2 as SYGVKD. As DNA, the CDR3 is TGTGCCAGCAGTTTCGACAGGGAGTCCTACGAGCAGTACTTC. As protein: CASSFDRESYEQYF.

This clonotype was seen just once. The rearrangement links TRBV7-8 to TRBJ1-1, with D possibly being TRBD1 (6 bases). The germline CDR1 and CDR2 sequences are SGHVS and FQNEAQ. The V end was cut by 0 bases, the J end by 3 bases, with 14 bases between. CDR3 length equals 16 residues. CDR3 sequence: CASSLAGFGGYTEAFF. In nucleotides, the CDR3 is TGTGCCAGCAGCTTAGCAGGGTTCGGGGGCTACACTGAAGCTTTCTTT.